This T cell receptor beta chain derives from a study of cytomegalovirus exposure and HLA in healthy donors. Primers for the PCR totalled 60 Vbeta and 13 Jbeta. Original methodology: In a later analysis, 60 million to 90 million unique TCR beta chains included roughly 11 million shared by two or more donors. Some clones are missing from TCRdb's copy, which holds only in-frame ones; the method was immunoSEQ multiplex PCR. V and J calls and clone size follow that table, whereas D and trimming were derived from the DNA. The table lists 70,000 or so clones. Looked up from germline, CDR1 is LNHDA and CDR2 is SQIVND (reference sequence). This CDR3 contains 14 residues. Trimming cost V 4 bases and J 5 bases; bases outside gene matches: 1.

This clonotype was sampled from a female donor in good health and CMV-seropositive. Sequenced sample: PBMCs. The chain has TRBV19 and TRBJ2-3; 12 nucleotides align to TRBD2. The chain's CDR3 is CASSRGLAGDTQYF. DNA for the CDR3: TGTGCCAGTAGTAGGGGACTAGCGGGAGATACGCAGTATTTT.